The entry that follows covers one T cell receptor beta chain sequence. Its antigen remains unidentified. Researchers ran the PCR with 60 Vbeta and 13 Jbeta primers. The protocol was immunoSEQ multiplex PCR, while the TCRdb copy is restricted to in-frame clones and leaves out a portion. The repertoire holds around 120,000 clones, with around 86% as singletons. This record belongs to a study of cytomegalovirus exposure and HLA in healthy donors. Study conclusions and caveats: Sequencing likely produced, as an artifact, a cluster of highly shared sequence variants. The later analysis indicated that the majority of CMV-associated TCR beta chains appeared HLA-restricted.

The CDR3 length is 12 residues. Germline V lookup: CDR1 SQVTM, CDR2 ANQGSEA. Trimming cost V 2 bases and J 6 bases, with 8 bases left between them. The sample consisted of PBMCs. This TCR derives from a woman between 25 and 40 years old in good health and CMV-seronegative. The chain has TRBV29-1 and TRBJ2-1; D is uncertain. The CDR3 reads CSVESDINEQFF. CDR3 DNA: TGCAGCGTTGAATCCGACATCAATGAGCAGTTCTTC.